Presented here are 5 T cell receptor beta chains from one specimen sequenced in a study of blood T cell repertoires in COVID-19. Libraries were prepared by immunoSEQ multiplex PCR; TCRdb keeps only in-frame clonotypes and omits some of them. This sample has roughly 81,000 clones; around 91% occur once, and the top ten carry 1.5% to 2%. Specimen: peripheral blood. The receptors shown here come from a woman between 50 and 59 years old in a cohort sampled during active COVID-19.

This clone was counted once. V is TRBV7-6 and J is TRBJ2-7; D might be TRBD1 (6 bases). Between the trimmed V and J ends, which lost 5 bases and 6 bases, there was a span of 20 bases. The germline gives CDR1 SGHVS, CDR2 FNYEAQ. There are 15 residues in the CDR3. The CDR3 reads CASSPGPGVGGEQYF. In DNA form, the CDR3 reads TGTGCCAGCAGCCCCGGGCCCGGGGTAGGGGGCGAGCAGTACTTC.

V is TRBV7-3 and J is TRBJ2-7, with TRBD1 matching over 8 bases. The length of the CDR3 is 17 residues. Germline CDR1 and CDR2: SGHTA and FQGTGA. Germline trimming cut 5 bases from V and 3 bases from J; bases unmatched to any gene: 15. This CDR3 reads CASSHSPGQGACYEQYF. The CDR3 region has the DNA TGTGCCAGCAGCCATAGCCCCGGACAGGGCGCATGCTACGAGCAGTACTTC.

The gene calls are TRBV1 and TRBJ2-7; the tabulated D call, TRBD2, remains unverified against the DNA. TRBV1 is a known pseudogene. The CDR3 covers 14 residues. The CDR3 loop reads CTSSQGLAFYEQYF. The CDR3 nucleotides read TGCACCAGCAGCCAAGGACTAGCGTTTTACGAGCAGTACTTC.

This sequence joins TRBV19 and TRBJ2-5, with 7 bases identical to TRBD2. Germline-derived CDR1 and CDR2 are LNHDA and SQIVND (reference sequence). After removal of 5 bases from V and 2 bases from J, the junction contained 8 bases not matched to a gene. The CDR3 totals 15 residues. Written as DNA, the CDR3 is TGTGCCAGTAGTTCCCCGGGACTAACTCAAGAGACCCAGTACTTC. It codes for CASSSPGLTQETQYF.

The chain employs TRBV28 and TRBJ2-7; D uncertain. CDR3 length: 14 residues. With 3 bases removed from V and 0 bases from J, the gap between germline ends came to 9 bases. Germline assignment: CDR1 MDHEN and CDR2 SYDVKM. The CDR3 is CASSFGRLSYEQYF. For the CDR3, the DNA is TGTGCCAGCAGTTTCGGTCGTCTCTCCTACGAGCAGTACTTC.